One sample yielded the 25 T cell receptor beta chains listed below, sequenced in a study of graft-versus-host responses after intestinal transplantation. This table comes from immunoSEQ multiplex PCR, and its TCRdb copy is limited to in-frame clones, with some not included. This table has tens of thousands of clones, 90% to 95% appearing once. No antigen has been identified for these receptors. The material sequenced was unstimulated CD8+ T cells sorted from spleen or lymph node cells, taken before intestinal transplant. All receptors derive from a human donor who received an intestinal transplant.

This chain links TRBV5-1 with TRBJ1-1, with D maybe TRBD1 (5 bases). This CDR3 spans 15 amino acids. CDR1 and CDR2 (germline): SGHRS, YFSETQ. With 1 base removed from V and 0 bases from J, the gap between germline ends came to 10 bases. DNA of the CDR3: TGCGCCAGCAGCTTGTACCGGGGCATGAACACTGAAGCTTTCTTT. This encodes CASSLYRGMNTEAFF.

The genes are TRBV6-6 and TRBJ1-2; perhaps TRBD1 as D (5 bases). The germline V and J ends were trimmed by 2 bases and 1 base, with 8 bases remaining between them. The CDR3 extends over 14 amino acids. The V gene's germline CDR1 is MNHNY and CDR2 SVGAGI (reference sequence). The CDR3 DNA reads as TGTGCCAGCAGTTACCACGACAGTAACTATGGCTACACCTTC. This encodes CASSYHDSNYGYTF.

The rearrangement links TRBV6-1 to TRBJ2-3; D is possibly TRBD1 (6 bases). CDR1 MNHNS and CDR2 SASEGT come from the germline V gene. The CDR3 is 16 amino acids. Trimming cost V 0 bases and J 5 bases, with 15 bases left between them. Here the CDR3 DNA reads TGTGCCAGCAGTGAAGCTTGGGGGCTTCACGGAGATACGCAGTATTTT. It specifies CASSEAWGLHGDTQYF.

V gene TRBV6-1 combines with J gene TRBJ1-3; no clear D gene. The CDR3 length is 15 residues. From germline, CDR1 is MNHNS and CDR2 SASEGT. V was trimmed by 6 bases and J by 1 base, leaving 13 bases between them. The CDR3 protein is CASSPSVSSGNTIYF. CDR3 nucleotide sequence: TGTGCCAGCAGCCCCTCAGTTTCTTCTGGAAACACCATATATTTT.

The J gene is TRBJ2-1, the V gene TRBV13; 10 nucleotides align to TRBD2. Trimming at V came to 3 bases and at J to 2 bases, leaving 7 bases not matched to a gene. Germline CDR1 is PRHDT and CDR2 is FYEKMQ (reference sequence). The CDR3 extends over 17 amino acids. The CDR3 region is CASSFMSGRGAYNEQFF. CDR3 sequence (DNA): TGTGCCAGCAGCTTCATGAGCGGGAGGGGGGCCTACAATGAGCAGTTCTTC.

This clone was seen once. The rearrangement uses TRBV7-2 and TRBJ2-3; possibly TRBD2 for D (6 bases). CDR3 length: 14 residues. CDR1 and CDR2 (germline): SGHTA, FQGNSA. V lost 5 bases and J 2 bases, leaving 11 bases between the germline ends. The DNA of the CDR3 is TGTGCCAGCAGCCAACCGGACTACACAGATACGCAGTATTTT. Translating gives CASSQPDYTDTQYF. Full variable domain (rest looked up from reference TRBV7-2 and TRBJ2-3): GAGVSQSPSNKVTEKGKDVELRCDPISGHTALYWYRQSLGQGLEFLIYFQGNSAPDKSGLPSDRFSAERTGGSVSTLTIQRTQQEDSAVYLCASSQPDYTDTQYFGPGTRLTVL.

The rearrangement uses TRBV27 and TRBJ2-1; tentatively, D is TRBD1 or TRBD2 (6 bases each). Germline V gene lookup returns CDR1 MNHEY and CDR2 SMNVEV (reference sequence). The CDR3 is 20 amino acids. Trimming removed 1 base from V and 5 bases from J, with 27 bases in between. CDR3 amino acids: CASSLLGGPLIGGMHNEQFF. The CDR3, as DNA: TGTGCCAGCAGTTTATTAGGGGGACCCCTAATTGGGGGGATGCACAATGAGCAGTTCTTC.

The chain couples TRBV7-9 to TRBJ2-1, with 8 positions matching TRBD1. Unmatched junction bases numbered 14, after V lost 0 bases and J lost 7 bases. This CDR3 has 18 amino acids. Germline CDR1 is SEHNR and CDR2 is FQNEAQ (reference sequence). In DNA form, the CDR3 reads TGTGCCAGCAGCTTAGCGATTACAGGGGGTGAGTGGTTGAATGAGCAGTTCTTC. Amino acids: CASSLAITGGEWLNEQFF.

The V call is TRBV7-9, the J call TRBJ2-5; no reliable D call. CDR3 length: 15 amino acids. In germline, CDR1 is SEHNR, CDR2 FQNEAQ (reference sequence). V was pared by 7 bases and J by 2 bases, with 17 bases between. CDR3 nucleotide sequence: TGTGCCAGCACGGGCCACCAGGCCGATCAAGAGACCCAGTACTTC. This codes for CASTGHQADQETQYF.

J is TRBJ2-5 and V is TRBV15; a possible D gene is TRBD2 (6 bases). The J call could be wrong; TRBJ2-7 is a better fit for the DNA end. The CDR3 is 14 residues long. CDR1 LNHNV and CDR2 YYDKDF come from the germline V gene (reference sequence). This CDR3 reads CATSPRRVSYEQYF. CDR3 sequence (DNA): TGTGCCACCAGCCCACGGAGGGTCTCCTACGAGCAGTACTTC.

The V gene is TRBV4-1, the J gene TRBJ2-3; 10 bases map to TRBD2. The V gene end was trimmed by 3 bases and the J gene end by 2 bases; junction bases not matched to a gene: 8. Per germline, CDR1 MGHRA and CDR2 YSYEKL. The CDR3 is 17 residues long. The CDR3 reads CASSHPGTSAATDTQYF. In nucleotides, the CDR3 is TGCGCCAGCAGCCACCCCGGGACTAGCGCCGCCACAGATACGCAGTATTTT.

The chain is built from TRBV6-5 and TRBJ1-5, with D maybe TRBD1 (5 bases). The V gene's germline CDR1 is MNHEY and CDR2 SVGAGI. The germline V and J ends were trimmed by 7 bases and 7 bases, with 20 bases remaining between them. The length of the CDR3 is 15 residues. CDR3: CASKGTAREVQPQHF. CDR3 sequence (DNA): TGTGCCAGCAAAGGAACGGCCAGGGAGGTGCAGCCCCAGCATTTT.

The table lists this clone with a count of one. The chain employs TRBV9 and TRBJ2-5, with D perhaps assigned TRBD1 or TRBD2 (6 bases each). The CDR3 totals 14 residues. Germline V lookup: CDR1 SGDLS, CDR2 YYNGEE. The V end was cut by 0 bases, the J end by 4 bases, with 10 bases between. The chain's CDR3 is CASSVDGGRETQYF. CDR3 in DNA: TGTGCCAGCAGCGTAGATGGGGGGCGAGAGACCCAGTACTTC.

This sequence joins TRBV19 and TRBJ2-7, with a possible D match to TRBD1 (5 bases). This CDR3 is 15 amino acids long. Germline CDR1 LNHDA, CDR2 SQIVND (reference sequence). Trimming pared 0 bases from V and 2 bases from J, leaving 11 bases between. CDR3 sequence reads: CASSIDGQGAYEQYF. The CDR3 coding sequence is TGTGCCAGTAGTATAGATGGACAAGGGGCCTACGAGCAGTACTTC.

The chain employs TRBV4-1 and TRBJ1-5; tentative D call: TRBD1 (6 bases). There are 13 residues in the CDR3. The germline gives CDR1 MGHRA, CDR2 YSYEKL. V lost 5 bases and J 6 bases, leaving 11 bases between the germline ends. The CDR3 coding sequence is TGCGCCAGCAGCAGCGTAGGGGGTCAGCCCCAGCATTTT. This codes for CASSSVGGQPQHF.

The chain carries TRBV11-2 and TRBJ1-5, with no clear D. This CDR3 comprises 14 residues. CDR1 SGHAT and CDR2 FQNNGV come from the germline V gene. The ends were cut back, 1 base at V and 5 bases at J, with 9 bases in the middle. This CDR3 reads CASSLASYDQPQHF. The CDR3 nucleotides read TGTGCCAGCAGCTTAGCATCGTATGATCAGCCCCAGCATTTT. Looking up the rest from reference TRBV11-2 and TRBJ1-5 gives the full variable domain: EAGVAQSPRYKIIEKRQSVAFWCNPISGHATLYWYQQILGQGPKLLIQFQNNGVVDDSQLPKDRFSAERLKGVDSTLKIQPAKLEDSAVYLCASSLASYDQPQHFGDGTRLSIL.

The rearrangement joins TRBV9 to TRBJ1-3; D is unclear. Per the germline V gene, CDR1 is SGDLS and CDR2 is YYNGEE. V lost 3 bases, J lost 2 bases, and 15 bases lay in between. CDR3 length equals 16 residues. The CDR3 coding sequence is TGTGCCAGCAGCGATAACCCCGAGTTTGCTGGAAACACCATATATTTT. This translates into CASSDNPEFAGNTIYF.

The rearrangement links TRBV4-1 to TRBJ2-7; 14 bases are shared with TRBD2. Germline V CDR1 and CDR2: MGHRA, YSYEKL. The CDR3 is made up of 15 amino acids. V shed 4 bases and J 3 bases; nucleotides not matched to a gene: 2. For the CDR3, the DNA is TGCGCCAGCAGCCTGGGACTAGCGGGAGACTACGAGCAGTACTTC. Translation gives CASSLGLAGDYEQYF.

The V call is TRBV5-4, the J call TRBJ1-2; D ambiguous. CDR1 is SGHNT, CDR2 YYREEE, per germline (reference sequence). Trimming took 0 bases from V and 4 from J, leaving 7 bases between them. The CDR3 contains 13 residues. The CDR3 sequence: CASSLGELYGYTF. The CDR3 DNA reads as TGTGCCAGCAGCTTGGGAGAGCTCTATGGCTACACCTTC.

For the CDR3, the DNA is TGTGCCAGCTCACCAGACGGCACAGATACGCAGTATTTT. The encoded protein is CASSPDGTDTQYF. J is TRBJ2-3 and V is TRBV18; D is unresolved. The V gene lost 2 bases and the J gene lost 1 base, with 4 bases spanning the gap. From germline, CDR1 is KGHSH and CDR2 LQKENI. The CDR3 is 13 amino acids.

The J gene is TRBJ2-5, the V gene TRBV7-7, with TRBD2 as a possible D gene (5 bases). The CDR3 loop spans 15 amino acids. Germline V gene lookup returns CDR1 SSHAT and CDR2 FNYEAQ (reference sequence). V gave up 0 bases and J gave up 2 bases, with 10 bases separating them. The CDR3 reads CASSLADREQETQYF. CDR3 nucleotides: TGTGCCAGCAGCTTAGCGGACCGGGAACAAGAGACCCAGTACTTC.

This chain links TRBV28 with TRBJ1-2, with D perhaps matching TRBD1 (6 bases). The CDR3 consists of 14 residues. The germline gives CDR1 MDHEN, CDR2 SYDVKM. The V gene lost 2 bases and the J gene lost 8 bases, with 15 bases spanning the gap. DNA of the CDR3: TGTGCCAGCAGTTTAGTTCGGCCAGGGGACGGCTACACCTTC. Residues: CASSLVRPGDGYTF.

This clone was recorded a few times. The V call is TRBV15, the J call TRBJ2-7; D not certain. CDR1 LNHNV and CDR2 YYDKDF come from the germline V gene (reference sequence). V was cut by 3 bases and J by 4 bases, with 25 bases left in between. This CDR3 spans 18 amino acids. The CDR3 DNA follows: TGTGCCACCAGCAGGGAGACCCATCTTAAGGCGCCCCCGTACGAGCAGTACTTC. Encoded protein: CATSRETHLKAPPYEQYF.

V is TRBV11-3 and J is TRBJ2-7; weak D call: TRBD2 (6 bases). Germline CDR1 is SGHNT and CDR2 is YENEEA. V dropped 4 bases and J dropped 0 bases, with 19 bases sitting between them. The CDR3 contains 17 residues. The CDR3 protein is CASSYTRGGTFSYEQYF. Written as DNA, the CDR3 is TGTGCCAGCAGCTACACAAGGGGCGGGACTTTCTCCTACGAGCAGTACTTC.

The chain combines TRBV5-1 with TRBJ1-1; D gene ambiguous. Looked up from germline, CDR1 is SGHRS and CDR2 is YFSETQ. The CDR3 is made up of 11 amino acids. The ends were cut back, 0 bases at V and 7 bases at J, with 4 bases in the middle. This chain's CDR3 is CASSLGNEAFF. CDR3 DNA: TGCGCCAGCAGCTTGGGGAATGAAGCTTTCTTT.